These T cell receptor beta chains were read from a single sample in a study of a mutant IDH1 vaccine in newly diagnosed glioma. Produced via immunoSEQ multiplex PCR; TCRdb's table is partial and in-frame only. The sample includes around 87,000 clones, 83% of them seen just once. The source was PBMCs, collected from a glioma patient treated with radiotherapy, temozolomide or both. The receptors shown here come from a woman in her forties or fifties with glioma. The CDR3 runs from the conserved cysteine through the conserved F or W. Each record gives: J gene, V gene, D gene, CDR3 protein. The D gene is left open where the match is weak.

>TRBJ2-1|TRBV5-1|TRBD2
CASSPHGGGAYNEQFF
>TRBJ2-7|TRBV6-5|.
CASSYGPWQYF
>TRBJ1-3|TRBV30|.
CAWNLRDISFSGNTIYF
>TRBJ1-2|TRBV28|.
CASSPLVEGGGYTF
>TRBJ1-1|TRBV19|.
CASSIDSGGAEAFF
>TRBJ1-2|TRBV5-1|.
CASSLAGEHAYGYTF
>TRBJ1-2|TRBV10-2|TRBD1
CASRAGGYYGYTF
>TRBJ1-1|TRBV6-5|.
CASRMEGVTEAFF
>TRBJ2-5|TRBV7-9|.
CASSDSGLAEYF
>TRBJ1-6|TRBV7-8|.
CASSLGGQLHSPLHF
>TRBJ2-1|TRBV28|TRBD2
CASKLAGDPASNEQFF
>TRBJ1-1|TRBV19|TRBD1
CATGQGAQVRGTEAFF
>TRBJ2-7|TRBV5-1|.
CASSLRTVARMGHEQYF
>TRBJ2-3|TRBV14|.
CASSQDLRDTQYF
>TRBJ2-7|TRBV5-1|.
CASSLVAGTYEQYF
>TRBJ1-2|TRBV2|.
CASSEAGRQIFVF
>TRBJ2-7|TRBV7-7|.
CASSLRDSYEQYF
>TRBJ1-5|TRBV6-1|.
CASSTPWGNQPQHF
>TRBJ1-2|TRBV18|TRBD1
CASSGDSLAGGYTF
>TRBJ1-5|TRBV30|.
CAWRGVGWDQPQHF
>TRBJ2-3|TRBV6-1|TRBD2
CASSETSGGTDTQYF
>TRBJ2-6|TRBV7-6|.
CASSLGAGSGANVLTF
>TRBJ2-3|TRBV9|.
CASSPRREGGTQYF
>TRBJ1-1|TRBV20-1|TRBD1
CSATEGAAFF
>TRBJ1-1|TRBV14|.
CASSLKSRPWATEAFF
>TRBJ2-7|TRBV6-7|TRBD2
CASSYSTLLAGGHFSYEQYF
>TRBJ1-5|TRBV9|TRBD1
CASSVDGQGHQPQHF
>TRBJ2-2|TRBV5-4|.
CASSPGAGETGELFF
>TRBJ1-4|TRBV9|TRBD1
CASSVVAGGNEKLFF
>TRBJ2-7|TRBV5-4|TRBD1
CASSPPGQGSYEQYF
>TRBJ1-2|TRBV27|.
CASSSRDYGYTF
>TRBJ1-6|TRBV27|TRBD1
CASSATDRGNSPLHF
>TRBJ1-2|TRBV19|.
CASSIDRGSGYTF
>TRBJ1-1|TRBV7-9|.
CASSFSPTGNTEAFF
>TRBJ1-2|TRBV5-4|.
CASSLDVEGPHF
>TRBJ1-1|TRBV5-4|.
CASSSRNTEAFF